This TCR beta chain was sequenced in a study of CD4+ T cells in melanoma. Whole-study findings and limits: Neoantigen-specific CD4+ T cells in melanoma reportedly had diverse differentiation states.

To note about this clone: Its antigen is still unknown.

The CDR3 has 15 residues. The ends lost 5 bases at V and 0 bases at J; junction bases unmatched: 7. In germline, CDR1 is SGHRS, CDR2 YFSETQ. Profiling relied on immunoSEQ multiplex PCR, and the TCRdb table lists in-frame clones only, not all of them. The sample includes around 13,000 clones, approximately 70% of them seen just once. The TCR originated in a human donor with melanoma. This rearrangement joins TRBV5-1 to TRBJ2-7, with 8 bases that match TRBD2. The sample consisted of cells from a culture (not recorded whether cultured in vitro). CDR3 residues: CASRKSGGSSYEQYF. CDR3 nucleotide sequence: TGCGCCAGCAGGAAAAGCGGGGGAAGCTCCTACGAGCAGTACTTC.